Below are 11 T cell receptor beta chains sequenced from a single sample in a study of technical replicates of blood from several donors. The assay was immunoSEQ multiplex PCR, and TCRdb's table has in-frame clones only and misses some. The sample contains under 75,000 clones, approximately 94% of which appear only once. The material sequenced was T cells isolated from PBMCs. The receptor source for this set is a human donor in good health.

This chain uses TRBV6-1 with TRBJ1-1; weak D call: TRBD1 (5 bases). The germline gives CDR1 MNHNS, CDR2 SASEGT. Trimming took 4 bases from V and 1 from J, leaving 10 bases between them. The CDR3 is 14 residues long. The CDR3 here is CASSGWTRNTEAFF. CDR3 DNA sequence: TGTGCCAGCAGTGGATGGACAAGGAACACTGAAGCTTTCTTT.

The V call is TRBV7-9, the J call TRBJ2-3; 7 positions match TRBD2. Germline V gives CDR1 SEHNR, CDR2 FQNEAQ (reference sequence). With 5 bases clipped from V and 0 bases from J, the junction kept 11 bases outside the gene matches. This CDR3 has 17 residues. CDR3 nucleotides: TGTGCCAGCAGCCCCCGCTTCCGGGAGGCGAGCACAGATACGCAGTATTTT. Its protein is CASSPRFREASTDTQYF.

The chain recombines TRBV6-6 with TRBJ2-7; D possibly corresponds to TRBD2 (5 bases). The CDR3 has 15 amino acids. V gave up 5 bases and J gave up 7 bases, with 21 bases separating them. From germline, CDR1 is MNHNY and CDR2 SVGAGI (reference sequence). The CDR3, as DNA: TGTGCCAGCAGTCCAAATAGCGTTCTGGGCGTAGAGCAGTACTTC. Translated, it gives CASSPNSVLGVEQYF.

This clone showed up just a few times. The rearrangement joins TRBV2 to TRBJ1-1; TRBD1 is a possible D gene (6 bases). Trimming removed 6 bases at V and 1 base at J, with 12 bases between. Germline CDR1 SNHLY, CDR2 FYNNEI. This CDR3 is 14 amino acids long. CDR3 DNA: TGTGCCAGCAGGGCAGGGGAAAGGAACACTGAAGCTTTCTTT. Translation: CASRAGERNTEAFF.

The chain recombines TRBV4-3 with TRBJ2-2; D unclear. Trimming left V 0 bases short and J 5 bases short, with 10 bases between. The CDR3 is 15 residues long. Germline V gives CDR1 LGHNA, CDR2 YSLEER. The CDR3 here is CASSQEIGATGELFF. In nucleotides, the CDR3 is TGCGCCAGCAGCCAAGAGATAGGAGCGACCGGGGAGCTGTTTTTT.

The chain couples TRBV4-1 to TRBJ2-1; possible D gene TRBD1, 6 bases. Germline V gives CDR1 MGHRA, CDR2 YSYEKL. V was cut by 3 bases and J by 12 bases, with 18 bases left in between. The CDR3 totals 14 residues. In DNA form, the CDR3 reads TGCGCCAGCAGCCACAGAACTAACAGGGAAGGGCAGTTCTTC. This translates into CASSHRTNREGQFF.

The genes are TRBV4-2 and TRBJ2-7; D not resolved. This CDR3 contains 13 residues. The V gene's germline CDR1 is LGHNA and CDR2 YNFKEQ. Trimming removed 1 base from V and 3 bases from J, with 7 bases in between. The CDR3 DNA follows: TGTGCCAGCAGCCAAGTGGCGGTCTACGAGCAGTACTTC. Residues: CASSQVAVYEQYF.

V and J are TRBV19 and TRBJ2-7, with 9 bases matching TRBD2. Germline lookup yields CDR1 LNHDA and CDR2 SQIVND (reference sequence). The CDR3 is made up of 14 amino acids. Trimming took 2 bases from V and 5 from J; bases not matched to a gene: 4. CDR3 in DNA: TGTGCCAGTAGTATACTGGGACTAGCACACGAGCAGTACTTC. Amino acid sequence: CASSILGLAHEQYF.

V is TRBV27 and J is TRBJ2-7, with a possible D match to TRBD2 (7 bases). V was cut by 6 bases and J by 7 bases, with 19 bases left in between. In germline, CDR1 is MNHEY, CDR2 SMNVEV (reference sequence). The CDR3 sequence is 14 residues long. The CDR3 protein is CASRREGGIFEQYF. For the CDR3, the DNA is TGTGCCAGCAGGAGGGAGGGGGGGATTTTTGAGCAGTACTTC.

V usage is TRBV18 and J usage is TRBJ1-5; 7 bases line up with TRBD1. The ends lost 3 bases at V and 5 bases at J; junction bases unmatched: 4. Germline assignment: CDR1 KGHSH and CDR2 LQKENI. The CDR3 covers 14 residues. CDR3: CASSPRQGDQPQHF. CDR3 in DNA: TGTGCCAGCTCACCGAGACAGGGAGATCAGCCCCAGCATTTT.

The chain uses TRBV27 and TRBJ1-2; 10 bases are a match to TRBD1. CDR1 and CDR2 from the germline V gene are MNHEY and SMNVEV (reference sequence). V trimming: 5 bases; J trimming: 2 bases; junction bases outside the gene matches: 5. The CDR3 sequence is 15 residues long. CDR3 sequence: CASSRQGAGNYGYTF. For the CDR3, the DNA is TGTGCCAGCAGTCGACAGGGGGCTGGGAACTATGGCTACACCTTC.